This T cell receptor (beta chain) was retrieved from a study of shared clonotypes between healthy human individuals. Turning to the study itself: Three men and a couple of women, aged 18 to 49, were donors.

Trimming left V 6 bases short and J 1 base short, with 4 bases between. The CDR3 is 13 residues long. Germline V gene sequence: CDR1 MDHEN, CDR2 SYDVKM. Deep was the level used in running the assay. Sequencing was performed with immunoSEQ multiplex PCR; in TCRdb, only in-frame clones are kept and a portion is missing. The sample records approximately 940,000 clones, about three quarters being singletons. Sequencing was carried out using memory CD4+ T cells sorted from blood. Subset of the sample: CD45RA-negative fraction. This clonotype originated in a man younger than 35 in good health. The chain carries TRBV28 and TRBJ2-6, with unresolved D. As DNA, the CDR3 is TGTGCCAGCAGGCAATCTGGGGCCAACGTCCTGACTTTC. As protein: CASRQSGANVLTF. Variable domain in full (rest from reference TRBV28 and TRBJ2-6): DVKVTQSSRYLVKRTGEKVFLECVQDMDHENMFWYRQDPGLGLRLIYFSYDVKMKEKGDIPEGYSVSREKKERFSLILESASTNQTSMYLCASRQSGANVLTFGAGSRLTVL.